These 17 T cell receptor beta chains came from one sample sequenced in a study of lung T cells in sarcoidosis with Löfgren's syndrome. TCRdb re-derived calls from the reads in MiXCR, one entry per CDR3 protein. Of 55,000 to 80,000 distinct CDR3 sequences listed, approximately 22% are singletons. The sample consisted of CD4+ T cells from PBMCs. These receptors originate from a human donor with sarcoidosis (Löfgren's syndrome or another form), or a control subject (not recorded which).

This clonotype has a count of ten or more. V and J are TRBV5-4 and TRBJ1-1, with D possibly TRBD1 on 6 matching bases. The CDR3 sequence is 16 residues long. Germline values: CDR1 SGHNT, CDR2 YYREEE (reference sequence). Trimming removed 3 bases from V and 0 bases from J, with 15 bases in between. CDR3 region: CASSSTPTGVNTEAFF. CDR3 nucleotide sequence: TGTGCCAGCAGCTCGACTCCGACAGGAGTGAACACTGAAGCTTTCTTT. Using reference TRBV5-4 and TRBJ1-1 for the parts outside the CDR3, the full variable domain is ETGVTQSPTHLIKTRGQQVTLRCSSQSGHNTVSWYQQALGQGPQFIFQYYREEENGRGNFPPRFSGLQFPNYSSELNVNALELDDSALYLCASSSTPTGVNTEAFFGQGTRLTVV.

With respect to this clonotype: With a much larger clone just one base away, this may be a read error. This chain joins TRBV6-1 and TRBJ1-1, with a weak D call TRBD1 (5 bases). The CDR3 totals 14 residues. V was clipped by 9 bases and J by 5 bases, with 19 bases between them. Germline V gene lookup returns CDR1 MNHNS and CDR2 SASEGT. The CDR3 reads CARREQVRDTEAFF. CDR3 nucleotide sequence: TGTGCCAGAAGGGAACAGGTCCGGGATACTGAAGCTTTCTTT.

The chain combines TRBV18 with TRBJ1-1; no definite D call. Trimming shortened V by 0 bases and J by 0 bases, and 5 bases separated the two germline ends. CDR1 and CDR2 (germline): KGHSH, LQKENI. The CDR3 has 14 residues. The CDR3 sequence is CASSPPVMNTEAFF. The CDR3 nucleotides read TGTGCCAGCTCACCACCCGTAATGAACACTGAAGCTTTCTTT. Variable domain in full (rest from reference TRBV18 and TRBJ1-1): NAGVMQNPRHLVRRRGQEARLRCSPMKGHSHVYWYRQLPEEGLKFMVYLQKENIIDESGMPKERFSAEFPKEGPSILRIQQVVRGDSAAYFCASSPPVMNTEAFFGQGTRLTVV.

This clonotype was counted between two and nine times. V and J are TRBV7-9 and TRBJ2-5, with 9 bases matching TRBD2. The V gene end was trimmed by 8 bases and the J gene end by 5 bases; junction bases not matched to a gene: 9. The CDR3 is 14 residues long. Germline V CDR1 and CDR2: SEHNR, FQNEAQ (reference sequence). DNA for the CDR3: TGTGCCAGCGAGGTTAGCGGGAGATATGAGACCCAGTACTTC. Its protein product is CASEVSGRYETQYF.

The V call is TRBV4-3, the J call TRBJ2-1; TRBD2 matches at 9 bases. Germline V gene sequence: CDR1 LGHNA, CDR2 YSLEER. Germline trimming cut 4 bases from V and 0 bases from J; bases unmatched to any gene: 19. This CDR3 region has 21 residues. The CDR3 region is CASSRFSRGSGSAPSYNEQFF. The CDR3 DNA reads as TGCGCCAGCAGCCGCTTTTCCCGGGGTAGCGGGAGCGCACCCTCCTACAATGAGCAGTTCTTC.

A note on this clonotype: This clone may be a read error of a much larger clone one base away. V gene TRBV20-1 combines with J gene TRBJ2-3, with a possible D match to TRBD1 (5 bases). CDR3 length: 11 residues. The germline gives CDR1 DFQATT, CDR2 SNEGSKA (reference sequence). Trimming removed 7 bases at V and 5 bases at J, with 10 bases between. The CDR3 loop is CSVPGQDTQYF. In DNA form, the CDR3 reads TGCAGTGTCCCAGGGCAAGATACGCAGTATTTT.

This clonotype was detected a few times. The CDR3, as DNA: TGTGCCAGCAGTTCCAGGATAACCTACGAGCAGTACTTC. Protein product: CASSSRITYEQYF. The genes are TRBV3-1 and TRBJ2-7; D gene uncertain. The CDR3 is 13 amino acids. V was trimmed by 6 bases and J by 2 bases, leaving 11 bases between them. Germline V gene lookup returns CDR1 LGHDT and CDR2 YNNKEL (reference sequence).

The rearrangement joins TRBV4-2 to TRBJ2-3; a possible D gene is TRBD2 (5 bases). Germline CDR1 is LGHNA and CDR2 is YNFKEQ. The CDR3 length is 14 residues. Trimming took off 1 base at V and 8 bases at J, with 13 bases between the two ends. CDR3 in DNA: TGTGCCAGCAGCCAAGGAGCGGAGACGGGTACGCAGTATTTT. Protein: CASSQGAETGTQYF.

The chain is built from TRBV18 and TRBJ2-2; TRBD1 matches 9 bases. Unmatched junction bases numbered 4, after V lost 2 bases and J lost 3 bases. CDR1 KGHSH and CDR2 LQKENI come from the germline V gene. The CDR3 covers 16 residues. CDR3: CASSPGGTGYTGELFF. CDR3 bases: TGTGCCAGCTCACCAGGCGGGACAGGGTACACCGGGGAGCTGTTTTTT.

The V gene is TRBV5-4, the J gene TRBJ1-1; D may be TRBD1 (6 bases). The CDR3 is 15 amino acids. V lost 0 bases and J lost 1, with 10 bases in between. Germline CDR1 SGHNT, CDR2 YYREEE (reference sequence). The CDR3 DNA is TGTGCCAGCAGCTTGGTGGGACACGAGAACACTGAAGCTTTCTTT. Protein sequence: CASSLVGHENTEAFF.

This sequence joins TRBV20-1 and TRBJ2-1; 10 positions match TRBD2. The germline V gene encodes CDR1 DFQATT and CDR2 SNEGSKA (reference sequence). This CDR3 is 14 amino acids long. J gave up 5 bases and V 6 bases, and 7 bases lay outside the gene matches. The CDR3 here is CSAPRTSGHNEQFF. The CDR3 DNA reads TGCAGTGCGCCCCGGACTAGCGGTCACAATGAGCAGTTCTTC.

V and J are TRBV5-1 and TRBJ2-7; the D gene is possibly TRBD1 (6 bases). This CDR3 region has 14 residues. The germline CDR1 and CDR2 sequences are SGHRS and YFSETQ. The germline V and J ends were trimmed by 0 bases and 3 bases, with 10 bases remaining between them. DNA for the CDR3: TGCGCCAGCAGCTTGGAGACAGGCCGCTACGAGCAGTACGTC. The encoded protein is CASSLETGRYEQYV.

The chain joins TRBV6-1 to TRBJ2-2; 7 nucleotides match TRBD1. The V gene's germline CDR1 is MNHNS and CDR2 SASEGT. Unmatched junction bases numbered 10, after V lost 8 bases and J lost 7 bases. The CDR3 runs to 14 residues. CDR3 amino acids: CASGRGRGNGELFF. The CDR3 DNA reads TGTGCCAGCGGCCGCGGCAGGGGGAACGGGGAGCTGTTTTTT.

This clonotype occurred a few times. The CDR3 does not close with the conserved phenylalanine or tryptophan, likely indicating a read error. DNA for the CDR3: TGTGCCAGCAGCAGGACAGGGATTAAAGATACGCAGTATCTT. This gives the protein CASSRTGIKDTQYL. The chain carries TRBV2 and TRBJ2-3; TRBD1 agrees at 8 bases. The V and J ends lost 6 bases and 5 bases, in that order; junction bases with no gene match: 7. The CDR3 runs to 14 residues. The germline V gene encodes CDR1 SNHLY and CDR2 FYNNEI.

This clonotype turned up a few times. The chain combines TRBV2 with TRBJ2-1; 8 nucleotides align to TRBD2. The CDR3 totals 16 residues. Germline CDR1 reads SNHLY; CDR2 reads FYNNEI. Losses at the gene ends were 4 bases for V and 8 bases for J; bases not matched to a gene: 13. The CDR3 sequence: CASSVRDGRVSDEQFF. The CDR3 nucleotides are TGTGCCAGCAGTGTTCGCGACGGGAGGGTAAGCGATGAGCAGTTCTTC.

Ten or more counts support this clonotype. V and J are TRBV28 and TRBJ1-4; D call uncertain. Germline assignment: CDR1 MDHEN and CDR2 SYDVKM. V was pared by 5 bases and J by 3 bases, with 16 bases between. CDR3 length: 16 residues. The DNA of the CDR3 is TGTGCCAGCAGTCCCCCGCGTTCGAGGCCTAATGAAAAACTGTTTTTT. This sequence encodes CASSPPRSRPNEKLFF.

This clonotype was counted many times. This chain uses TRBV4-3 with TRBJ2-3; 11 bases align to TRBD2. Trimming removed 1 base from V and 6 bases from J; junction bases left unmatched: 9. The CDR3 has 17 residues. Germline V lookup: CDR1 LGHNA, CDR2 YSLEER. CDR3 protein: CASSQAELAGDLDTQYF. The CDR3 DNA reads TGCGCCAGCAGCCAAGCCGAACTAGCGGGAGATCTGGATACGCAGTATTTT.